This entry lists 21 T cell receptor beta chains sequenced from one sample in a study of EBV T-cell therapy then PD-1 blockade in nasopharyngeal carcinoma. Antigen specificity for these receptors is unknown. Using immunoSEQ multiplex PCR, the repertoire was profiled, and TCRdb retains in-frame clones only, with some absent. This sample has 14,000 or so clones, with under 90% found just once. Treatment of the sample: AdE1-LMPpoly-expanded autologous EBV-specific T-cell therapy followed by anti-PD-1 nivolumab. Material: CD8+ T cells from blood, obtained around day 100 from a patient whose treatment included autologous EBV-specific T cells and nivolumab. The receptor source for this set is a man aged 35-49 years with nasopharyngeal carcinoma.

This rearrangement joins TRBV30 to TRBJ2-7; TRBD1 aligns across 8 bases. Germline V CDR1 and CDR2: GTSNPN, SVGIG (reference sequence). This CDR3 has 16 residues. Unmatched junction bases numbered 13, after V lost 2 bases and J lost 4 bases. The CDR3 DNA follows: TGTGCCTGGAGTCTCCCAGTCAGGACAGGGTTTTACGAGCAGTACTTC. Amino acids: CAWSLPVRTGFYEQYF. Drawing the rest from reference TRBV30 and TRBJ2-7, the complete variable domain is SQTIHQWPATLVQPVGSPLSLECTVEGTSNPNLYWYRQAAGRGLQLLFYSVGIGQISSEVPQNLSASRPQDRQFILSSKKLLLSDSGFYLCAWSLPVRTGFYEQYFGPGTRLTVT.

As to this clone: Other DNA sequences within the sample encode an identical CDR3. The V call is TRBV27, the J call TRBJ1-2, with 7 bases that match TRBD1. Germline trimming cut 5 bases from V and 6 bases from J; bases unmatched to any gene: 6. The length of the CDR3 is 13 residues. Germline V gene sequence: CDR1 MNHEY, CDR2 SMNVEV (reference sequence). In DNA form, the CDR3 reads TGTGCCAGCAGTCCCCAGGGGGGGCATGGCTACACCTTC. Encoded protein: CASSPQGGHGYTF.

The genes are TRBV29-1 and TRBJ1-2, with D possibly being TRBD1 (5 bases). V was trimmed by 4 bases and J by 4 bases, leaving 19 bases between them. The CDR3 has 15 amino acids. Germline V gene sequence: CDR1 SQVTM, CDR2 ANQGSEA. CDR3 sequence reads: CSVARGTNDPYGYTF. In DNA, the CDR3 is TGCAGCGTTGCTCGGGGGACGAATGATCCCTATGGCTACACCTTC. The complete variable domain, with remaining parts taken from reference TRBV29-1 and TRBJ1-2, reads SAVISQKPSRDICQRGTSLTIQCQVDSQVTMMFWYRQQPGQSLTLIATANQGSEATYESGFVIDKFPISRPNLTFSTLTVSNMSPEDSSIYLCSVARGTNDPYGYTFGSGTRLTVV.

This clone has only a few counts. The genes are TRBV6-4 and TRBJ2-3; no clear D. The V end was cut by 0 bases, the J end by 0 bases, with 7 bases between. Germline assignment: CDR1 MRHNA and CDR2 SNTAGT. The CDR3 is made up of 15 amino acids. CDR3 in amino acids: CASSDSYDSTDTQYF. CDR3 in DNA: TGTGCCAGCAGTGACTCATATGACAGCACAGATACGCAGTATTTT.

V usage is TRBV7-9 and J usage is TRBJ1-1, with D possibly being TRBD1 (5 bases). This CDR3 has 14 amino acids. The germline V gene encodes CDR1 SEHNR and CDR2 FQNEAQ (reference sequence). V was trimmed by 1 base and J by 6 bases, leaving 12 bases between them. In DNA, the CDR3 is TGTGCCAGCAGCTTAGTCAAAGGGGTTGCTGAAGCTTTCTTT. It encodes CASSLVKGVAEAFF.

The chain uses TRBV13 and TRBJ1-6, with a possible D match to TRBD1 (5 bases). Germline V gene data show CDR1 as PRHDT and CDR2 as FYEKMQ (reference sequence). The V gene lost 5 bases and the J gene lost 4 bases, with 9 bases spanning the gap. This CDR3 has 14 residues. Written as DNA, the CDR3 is TGTGCCAGCAGCCTGGGACTTTATAATTCACCCCTCCACTTT. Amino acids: CASSLGLYNSPLHF.

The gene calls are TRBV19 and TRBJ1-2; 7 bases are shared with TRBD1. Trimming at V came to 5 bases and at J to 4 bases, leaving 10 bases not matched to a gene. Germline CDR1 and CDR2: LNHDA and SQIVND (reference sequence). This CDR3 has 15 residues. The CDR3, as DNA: TGTGCCAGTAGTGTCTACAGGGGATCCGGCTATGGCTACACCTTC. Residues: CASSVYRGSGYGYTF.

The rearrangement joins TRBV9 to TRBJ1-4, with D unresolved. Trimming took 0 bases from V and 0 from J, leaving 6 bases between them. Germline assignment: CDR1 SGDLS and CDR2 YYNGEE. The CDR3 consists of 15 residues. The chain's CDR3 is CASSVGGSTNEKLFF. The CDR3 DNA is TGTGCCAGCAGCGTAGGGGGTTCAACTAATGAAAAACTGTTTTTT. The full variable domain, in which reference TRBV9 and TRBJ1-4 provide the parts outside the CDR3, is DSGVTQTPKHLITATGQRVTLRCSPRSGDLSVYWYQQSLDQGLQFLIQYYNGEERAKGNILERFSAQQFPDLHSELNLSSLELGDSALYFCASSVGGSTNEKLFFGSGTQLSVL.

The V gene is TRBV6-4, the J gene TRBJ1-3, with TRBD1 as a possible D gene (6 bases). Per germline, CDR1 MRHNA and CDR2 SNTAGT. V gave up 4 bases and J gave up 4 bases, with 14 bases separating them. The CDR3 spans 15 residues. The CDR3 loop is CASSVRAGEGNTIYF. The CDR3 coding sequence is TGTGCCAGCAGTGTACGGGCAGGGGAAGGAAACACCATATATTTT.

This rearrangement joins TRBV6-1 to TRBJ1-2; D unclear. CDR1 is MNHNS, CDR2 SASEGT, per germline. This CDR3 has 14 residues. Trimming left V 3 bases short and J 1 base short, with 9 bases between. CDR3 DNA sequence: TGTGCCAGCAGTGAGGGAAGCTTTAACTATGGCTACACCTTC. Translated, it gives CASSEGSFNYGYTF.

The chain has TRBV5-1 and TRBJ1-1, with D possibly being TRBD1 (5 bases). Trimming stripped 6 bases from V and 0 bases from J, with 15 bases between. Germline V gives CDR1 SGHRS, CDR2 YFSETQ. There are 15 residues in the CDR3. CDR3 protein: CASKSTGRMNTEAFF. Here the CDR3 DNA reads TGCGCCAGCAAATCTACGGGACGGATGAACACTGAAGCTTTCTTT.

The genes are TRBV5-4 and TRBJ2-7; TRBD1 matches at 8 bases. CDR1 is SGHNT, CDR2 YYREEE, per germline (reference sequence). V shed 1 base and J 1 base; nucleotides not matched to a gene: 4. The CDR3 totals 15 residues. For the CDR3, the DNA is TGTGCCAGCAGCTTGTGGGGGACAGGTTCCTACGAGCAGTACTTC. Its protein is CASSLWGTGSYEQYF.

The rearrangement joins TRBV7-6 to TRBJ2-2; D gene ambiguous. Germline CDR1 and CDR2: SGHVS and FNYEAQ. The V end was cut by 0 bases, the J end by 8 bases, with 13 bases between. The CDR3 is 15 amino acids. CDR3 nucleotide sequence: TGTGCCAGCAGCTTAGCGTTACATCTTGGGGGGGAGCTGTTTTTT. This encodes CASSLALHLGGELFF.

CDR3 in DNA: TGTGCCAGCAGTATAACTAGCTCCCATGAGCAGTTCTTC. Translation gives CASSITSSHEQFF. The V gene is TRBV9, the J gene TRBJ2-1; tentatively, D is TRBD2 (6 bases). The CDR3 is 13 residues long. V was cut by 5 bases and J by 8 bases, with 14 bases left in between. The germline CDR1 and CDR2 sequences are SGDLS and YYNGEE.

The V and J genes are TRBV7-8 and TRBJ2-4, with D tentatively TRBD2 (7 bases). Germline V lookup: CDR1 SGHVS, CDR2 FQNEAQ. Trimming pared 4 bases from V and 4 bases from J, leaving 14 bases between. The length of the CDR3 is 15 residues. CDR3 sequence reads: CASSSSAGAKNIQYF. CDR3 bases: TGTGCCAGCAGCTCCTCCGCGGGGGCGAAAAACATTCAGTACTTC.

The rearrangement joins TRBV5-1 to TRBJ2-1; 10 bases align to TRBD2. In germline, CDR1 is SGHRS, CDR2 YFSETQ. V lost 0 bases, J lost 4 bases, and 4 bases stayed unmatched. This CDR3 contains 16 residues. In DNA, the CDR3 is TGCGCCAGCAGCTTGGGGAGCGGGGGGGCTTACAATGAGCAGTTCTTC. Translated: CASSLGSGGAYNEQFF. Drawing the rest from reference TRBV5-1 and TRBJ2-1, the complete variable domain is KAGVTQTPRYLIKTRGQQVTLSCSPISGHRSVSWYQQTPGQGLQFLFEYFSETQRNKGNFPGRFSGRQFSNSRSEMNVSTLELGDSALYLCASSLGSGGAYNEQFFGPGTRLTVL.

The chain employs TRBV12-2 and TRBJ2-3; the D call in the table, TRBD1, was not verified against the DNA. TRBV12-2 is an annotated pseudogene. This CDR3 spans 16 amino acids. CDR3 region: CASRLVGTASTDTQYF. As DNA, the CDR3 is TGTGCAAGTCGCTTAGTAGGGACAGCTAGCACAGATACGCAGTATTTT.

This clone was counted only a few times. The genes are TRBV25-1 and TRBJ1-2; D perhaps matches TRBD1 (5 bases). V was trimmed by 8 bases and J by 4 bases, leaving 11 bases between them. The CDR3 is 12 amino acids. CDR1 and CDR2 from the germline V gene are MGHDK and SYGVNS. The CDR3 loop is CASGRGLYGYTF. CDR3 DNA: TGTGCCAGCGGCCGGGGCCTCTATGGCTACACCTTC.

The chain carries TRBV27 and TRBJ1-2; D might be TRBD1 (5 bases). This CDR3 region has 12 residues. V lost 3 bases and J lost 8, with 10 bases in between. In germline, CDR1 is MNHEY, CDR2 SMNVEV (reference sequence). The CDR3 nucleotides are TGTGCCAGCAGTTTCGGGGGGGGAGGCTACACCTTC. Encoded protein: CASSFGGGGYTF.

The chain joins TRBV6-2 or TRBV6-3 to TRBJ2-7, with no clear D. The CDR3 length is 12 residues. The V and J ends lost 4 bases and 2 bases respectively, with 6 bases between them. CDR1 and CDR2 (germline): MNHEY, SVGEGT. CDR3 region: CASSSNTYEQYF. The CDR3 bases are TGTGCCAGCAGTTCCAATACCTACGAGCAGTACTTC.

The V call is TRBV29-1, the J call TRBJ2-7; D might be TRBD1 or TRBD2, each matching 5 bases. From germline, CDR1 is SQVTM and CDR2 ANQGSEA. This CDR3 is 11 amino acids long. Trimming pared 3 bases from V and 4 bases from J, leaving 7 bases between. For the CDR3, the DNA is TGCAGCGTTGACTGGGGGTACGAGCAGTACTTC. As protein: CSVDWGYEQYF.